This TCR beta chain was recovered during a study of blood T cells in healthy people across ages. A second PCR of roughly 7 to 11 cycles used a sample-barcoded 5' primer and a J-beta primer mix. One entry per CDR3 protein results from TCRdb running MiXCR on the 5' RACE reads. The sample contains about 600,000 distinct CDR3 sequences, less than 60% of which appear only once. The CDR3 contains 16 residues. V lost 5 bases to trimming and J lost 10 bases, with 23 bases between them. The source is an older man in good health. Sequenced material: blood. The rearrangement joins TRBV12-3 or TRBV12-4 to TRBJ1-4, with D possibly being TRBD1 (5 bases). The DNA for the CDR3 is TGTGCCAGCAGTCCTCAGACCCTCGCATCGGGGGGAAAACTGTTTTTT. It codes for CASSPQTLASGGKLFF.